This T cell receptor (beta chain) was sequenced during a study of T cell changes during pregnancy in multiple sclerosis. The CDR3 spans 13 residues. CDR1 and CDR2 from the germline V gene are SGHAT and FQDESV (reference sequence). V was shortened by 4 bases and J by 1 base, with 7 bases between the two germline ends. Profiling relied on immunoSEQ multiplex PCR, and the TCRdb table lists in-frame clones only, not all of them. The sample records about 50,000 clones, about 90% being singletons. The starting material was CD4+ T cells from peripheral blood mononuclear cells, obtained after pregnancy. The sequence was collected from a female donor with multiple sclerosis, enrolled in a pregnancy study. The chain employs TRBV11-1 and TRBJ2-5; D is unclear. The CDR3 coding sequence is TGTGCCAGCAGCTCGAGGTTCCAAGAGACCCAGTACTTC. This sequence encodes CASSSRFQETQYF.